These 26 T cell receptor beta chains came from one sample sequenced in a study of blood T cell repertoires in COVID-19. Clones were sequenced by immunoSEQ multiplex PCR, and TCRdb holds only the in-frame ones, with some missing. In the table there are about 70,000 clones, roughly 90% of which are singletons. The sequenced sample was peripheral blood. The receptors were gathered from a human donor in a cohort sampled during active COVID-19.

The chain couples TRBV28 to TRBJ2-2; perhaps TRBD1 as D (5 bases). Per germline, CDR1 MDHEN and CDR2 SYDVKM. This CDR3 is built from 16 residues. Trimming took 3 bases from V and 7 from J, leaving 18 bases between them. CDR3 coding DNA: TGTGCCAGCAGTTTTGGCCAGGGATTATTAGGCGGGGAGCTGTTTTTT. Protein product: CASSFGQGLLGGELFF.

V usage is TRBV7-3 and J usage is TRBJ2-5; 10 bases align to TRBD2. With 2 bases clipped from V and 5 bases from J, the junction kept 2 bases outside the gene matches. Germline CDR1 SGHTA, CDR2 FQGTGA. This CDR3 has 14 residues. In DNA, the CDR3 is TGTGCCAGCAGCTTATCTAGCGGGAGTGAGACCCAGTACTTC. Protein sequence: CASSLSSGSETQYF.

The sample holds a few counts of this clone. The V and J genes are TRBV19 and TRBJ2-2; 7 positions match TRBD1. The V gene end was trimmed by 6 bases and the J gene end by 3 bases; junction bases not matched to a gene: 7. Germline CDR1 reads LNHDA; CDR2 reads SQIVND (reference sequence). This CDR3 spans 15 amino acids. DNA for the CDR3: TGTGCCAGTAGACGACAGGGTTTACACACCGGGGAGCTGTTTTTT. Protein product: CASRRQGLHTGELFF.

This rearrangement joins TRBV5-6 to TRBJ2-3; D perhaps matches TRBD1 (5 bases). CDR1 is SGHDT and CDR2 is YYEEEE in the germline V gene. The length of the CDR3 is 15 residues. V was trimmed by 0 bases and J by 0 bases, leaving 8 bases between them. CDR3 coding DNA: TGTGCCAGCAGCTTGGGACAGTTTAGCACAGATACGCAGTATTTT. This translates into CASSLGQFSTDTQYF.

This rearrangement joins TRBV19 to TRBJ2-2; 9 bases line up with TRBD1. From germline, CDR1 is LNHDA and CDR2 SQIVND (reference sequence). The CDR3 sequence is 15 residues long. V lost 7 bases to trimming and J lost 5 bases; unmatched junction nucleotides: 8. The CDR3 protein is CASKQQGANTGELFF. In nucleotides, the CDR3 is TGTGCCAGTAAACAACAGGGGGCAAATACCGGGGAGCTGTTTTTT.

The chain joins TRBV3-1 (or the pseudogene TRBV3-2) to TRBJ2-2; 7 nucleotides line up with TRBD2. V was clipped by 2 bases and J by 4 bases; unmatched bases: 10. The CDR3 is 17 residues long. CDR1 and CDR2 (germline): LGHDT, YNNKEL (reference sequence). The CDR3 bases are TGTGCCAGCAGCCAACGCACCAGCGGGACGGGCACCGGGGAGCTGTTTTTT. Its translation: CASSQRTSGTGTGELFF.

This clone was observed a single time. The J gene is TRBJ2-1, the V gene TRBV19; D is perhaps TRBD1 (6 bases). The CDR3 length is 17 residues. The germline V and J ends were trimmed by 3 bases and 10 bases, with 25 bases remaining between them. The germline V gene has CDR1 LNHDA and CDR2 SQIVND (reference sequence). DNA for the CDR3: TGTGCCAGTAGTATCCTCCAAAGGGGGTCAGGGCTTGAAGAGCAGTTCTTC. Amino acid sequence: CASSILQRGSGLEEQFF.

CDR3 region: CASNRAGVNEQFF. The CDR3 DNA follows: TGTGCCAGCAACCGAGCGGGAGTAAATGAGCAGTTCTTC. The rearrangement links TRBV6-5 to TRBJ2-1; 8 bases are a match to TRBD2. V lost 7 bases, J lost 7 bases, and 6 bases stayed unmatched. Germline V CDR1 and CDR2: MNHEY, SVGAGI. The CDR3 covers 13 residues.

The rearrangement joins TRBV6-5 to TRBJ2-2; D gene ambiguous. V shed 2 bases and J shed 2 bases, with 9 bases lying between them. Germline CDR1 and CDR2: MNHEY and SVGAGI. The CDR3 covers 15 residues. CDR3 loop: CASSYTRPNTGELFF. In DNA form, the CDR3 reads TGTGCCAGCAGTTACACTCGCCCCAACACCGGGGAGCTGTTTTTT.

The gene calls are TRBV5-1 and TRBJ2-1; the match to TRBD2 covers 13 bases. Germline CDR1 is SGHRS and CDR2 is YFSETQ. The CDR3 is 19 amino acids. After removal of 4 bases from V and 2 bases from J, the junction contained 12 bases not matched to a gene. The CDR3, as DNA: TGCGCCAGCAGCGTCTCCGGGACTAGCGGGGTTGGGGCCTACAATGAGCAGTTCTTC. Protein sequence: CASSVSGTSGVGAYNEQFF.

Of note for this clone: At one end, the junction sequence differs from germline, possibly due to a read error. The V gene is TRBV6-2 or TRBV6-3, the J gene TRBJ1-3; D gene uncertain. CDR1 and CDR2 (germline): MNHEY, SVGEGT. This CDR3 region has 12 residues. CDR3 sequence reads: CASSETSTAGNF. The CDR3 DNA sequence: TGTGCCAGCAGTGAGACGAGCACGGCGGGAAATTTT.

J is TRBJ2-3 and V is TRBV7-9; D is undetermined. This CDR3 comprises 15 residues. Germline V gives CDR1 SEHNR, CDR2 FQNEAQ (reference sequence). Deletions cut 10 bases from V and 1 base from J, with 18 bases between. Here the CDR3 reads CANTAFVVGTDTQYF. CDR3 nucleotides: TGTGCCAACACAGCATTTGTTGTGGGCACAGATACGCAGTATTTT.

The chain links TRBV19 to TRBJ2-4, with TRBD2 matching over 10 bases. CDR1 LNHDA and CDR2 SQIVND come from the germline V gene (reference sequence). V was pared by 4 bases and J by 1 base, with 4 bases of the junction left unmatched. The CDR3 runs to 16 residues. The CDR3 sequence: CASSTLAGVAKNIQYF. CDR3 sequence (DNA): TGTGCCAGTAGTACCCTAGCGGGAGTGGCCAAAAACATTCAGTACTTC.

This clone was seen only a few times. This chain uses TRBV5-1 with TRBJ2-7; tentatively, D is TRBD2 (5 bases). There are 15 residues in the CDR3. V was shortened by 4 bases and J by 0 bases, with 14 bases between the two germline ends. CDR1 SGHRS and CDR2 YFSETQ come from the germline V gene. Written as DNA, the CDR3 is TGCGCCAGCAGCCCGATAGCGTCCAGCTCCTACGAGCAGTACTTC. As protein: CASSPIASSSYEQYF.

The V and J genes are TRBV29-1 and TRBJ2-2; a possible D gene is TRBD1 (6 bases). Germline lookup yields CDR1 SQVTM and CDR2 ANQGSEA. The CDR3 is made up of 12 amino acids. The germline V and J ends were trimmed by 7 bases and 6 bases, with 12 bases remaining between them. CDR3 sequence: CSGDTLAGELFF. In nucleotides, the CDR3 is TGCAGCGGGGACACCCTCGCCGGGGAGCTGTTTTTT.

The rearrangement links TRBV19 to TRBJ2-3, with D possibly TRBD1 on 5 matching bases. The CDR3 is made up of 15 amino acids. CDR1 LNHDA and CDR2 SQIVND come from the germline V gene (reference sequence). Trimming removed 5 bases from V and 2 bases from J, with 14 bases in between. CDR3 nucleotides: TGTGCCAGTAGTCTCGGACAACAGCCCACAGATACGCAGTATTTT. It is translated as CASSLGQQPTDTQYF.

This clone has just one count. The gene calls are TRBV9 and TRBJ2-2, with 7 bases lining up with TRBD1. The V gene's germline CDR1 is SGDLS and CDR2 YYNGEE. The CDR3 length is 15 residues. J lost 5 bases, V lost 3 bases, and 7 bases had no gene match. CDR3 residues: CASSANRGWTGELFF. In DNA form, the CDR3 reads TGTGCCAGCAGCGCCAACAGGGGTTGGACCGGGGAGCTGTTTTTT.

The chain has TRBV5-4 and TRBJ2-1, with 7 nucleotides matching TRBD2. With 0 bases clipped from V and 0 bases from J, the junction kept 9 bases outside the gene matches. The CDR3 is made up of 18 amino acids. CDR1 and CDR2 from the germline V gene are SGHNT and YYREEE (reference sequence). CDR3 protein: CASSLASGGRGSYNEQFF. The CDR3 region has the DNA TGTGCCAGCAGCTTGGCCAGCGGCGGGAGAGGCTCCTACAATGAGCAGTTCTTC. Supplemented by reference TRBV5-4 and TRBJ2-1, the full variable domain reads ETGVTQSPTHLIKTRGQQVTLRCSSQSGHNTVSWYQQALGQGPQFIFQYYREEENGRGNFPPRFSGLQFPNYSSELNVNALELDDSALYLCASSLASGGRGSYNEQFFGPGTRLTVL.

This clone turned up a few times. The chain has TRBV7-2 and TRBJ2-1; perhaps TRBD1 as D (5 bases). V shed 3 bases and J shed 7 bases, with 10 bases lying between them. This CDR3 comprises 13 residues. Germline V gives CDR1 SGHTA, CDR2 FQGNSA. The DNA of the CDR3 is TGTGCCAGCAGCTTGGGGCTTGGGAATGAGCAGTTCTTC. As protein: CASSLGLGNEQFF.

The V gene is TRBV3-1 (or the pseudogene TRBV3-2), the J gene TRBJ2-2; D is uncertain. Trimming removed 3 bases from V and 0 bases from J, with 5 bases in between. The CDR3 runs to 14 residues. CDR1 is LGHDT and CDR2 is YNNKEL in the germline V gene (reference sequence). CDR3 residues: CASSQAANTGELFF. Here the CDR3 DNA reads TGTGCCAGCAGCCAGGCAGCGAACACCGGGGAGCTGTTTTTT.

The V call is TRBV19, the J call TRBJ2-7; 12 bases agree with TRBD2. This CDR3 region has 15 residues. V was pared by 3 bases and J by 4 bases, with 4 bases of the junction left unmatched. The germline V gene has CDR1 LNHDA and CDR2 SQIVND (reference sequence). This CDR3 reads CASSMLLAGGYEQYF. CDR3 sequence (DNA): TGTGCCAGTAGTATGTTACTAGCGGGAGGATACGAGCAGTACTTC.

The chain couples TRBV19 to TRBJ2-7; D perhaps matches TRBD2 (5 bases). Germline V gene data show CDR1 as LNHDA and CDR2 as SQIVND (reference sequence). There are 14 residues in the CDR3. The V end lost 1 base, the J end lost 2 bases, and 9 bases lay between the germline ends. The CDR3 region has the DNA TGTGCCAGTAGTATAGGTCGGGGAGCCTACGAGCAGTACTTC. This codes for CASSIGRGAYEQYF.

This chain links TRBV28 with TRBJ2-5; tentatively, D is TRBD2 (6 bases). Trimming shortened V by 3 bases and J by 5 bases, and 13 bases separated the two germline ends. Germline V gene data show CDR1 as MDHEN and CDR2 as SYDVKM. CDR3 length: 14 residues. As DNA, the CDR3 is TGTGCCAGCAGTTTCGGCGGGATGGGTGAGACCCAGTACTTC. This sequence encodes CASSFGGMGETQYF.

This rearrangement joins TRBV7-9 to TRBJ2-1; D ambiguous. V gave up 3 bases and J gave up 0 bases, with 9 bases separating them. The CDR3 loop spans 15 amino acids. Germline CDR1 reads SEHNR; CDR2 reads FQNEAQ (reference sequence). CDR3 coding DNA: TGTGCCAGCAGCTTGTTTGCAGGCTCCTACAATGAGCAGTTCTTC. Its translation: CASSLFAGSYNEQFF.

This clone was observed a handful of times. The V and J genes are TRBV6-6 and TRBJ2-7, with a possible D match to TRBD1 (6 bases). This CDR3 comprises 13 residues. The V end was cut by 5 bases, the J end by 3 bases, with 11 bases between. Germline loops: CDR1 MNHNY, CDR2 SVGAGI (reference sequence). In DNA form, the CDR3 reads TGTGCCAGCAGTAGCCGGGACATCTACGAGCAGTACTTC. As protein: CASSSRDIYEQYF.

This chain connects TRBV27 to TRBJ1-4; D unresolved. V lost 6 bases to trimming and J lost 6 bases, with 14 bases between them. Germline values: CDR1 MNHEY, CDR2 SMNVEV (reference sequence). There are 14 residues in the CDR3. CDR3 sequence: CASRETGLDEKLFF. In nucleotides, the CDR3 is TGTGCCAGCAGGGAGACGGGGTTGGATGAAAAACTGTTTTTT.